One and the same sample provided the 9 T cell receptor beta chains below, sequenced in a study of cytomegalovirus exposure and HLA in healthy donors (dated by TCRdb to between 2016 and 2019). Libraries came from the immunoSEQ multiplex PCR assay. TCRdb stores this immuneACCESS table with in-frame sequences only. Part of the clones is absent; in the studies checked, under half of the shortfall reflects unresolved V genes, and no reason is known for the rest. In all, the sample holds about 260,000 clones, and less than 95% of those were seen once. The ten largest account for approximately 3.1% of the sample. Sample: PBMCs. The receptor set was obtained from a woman between 25 and 40 years old in good health and CMV-seronegative.

This clone was seen a few times. The chain is built from TRBV19 and TRBJ2-6; D is perhaps TRBD1 (6 bases). Looked up from germline, CDR1 is LNHDA and CDR2 is SQIVND (reference sequence). The CDR3 loop spans 14 amino acids. Trimming removed 4 bases at V and 4 bases at J, with 8 bases between. In nucleotides, the CDR3 is TGTGCCAGTAGTAGGGGGCTCGGGGCCAACGTCCTGACTTTC. Protein product: CASSRGLGANVLTF. Full variable domain (missing parts from reference TRBV19 and TRBJ2-6): DGGITQSPKYLFRKEGQNVTLSCEQNLNHDAMYWYRQDPGQGLRLIYYSQIVNDFQKGDIAEGYSVSREKKESFPLTVTSAQKNPTAFYLCASSRGLGANVLTFGAGSRLTVL.

V is TRBV4-2 and J is TRBJ2-7; maybe TRBD1 (6 bases). Germline loops: CDR1 LGHNA, CDR2 YNFKEQ. V gave up 2 bases and J gave up 0 bases, with 14 bases separating them. The CDR3 is 16 amino acids. The CDR3 DNA reads as TGTGCCAGCAGCCAAACGGCAGGGGCACCCTCCTACGAGCAGTACTTC. Residues: CASSQTAGAPSYEQYF.

This chain joins TRBV6-6 and TRBJ1-5, with TRBD1 identical over 10 bases. Germline V gives CDR1 MNHNY, CDR2 SVGAGI (reference sequence). CDR3 size: 15 residues. J was trimmed by 6 bases and V by 5 bases; bases with no gene match: 7. The CDR3 nucleotides are TGTGCCAGCAGTAACGGAGACAGGGGGCTTCAGCCCCAGCATTTT. Protein product: CASSNGDRGLQPQHF.

The chain couples TRBV7-3 to TRBJ2-3; D gene ambiguous. The CDR3 loop spans 15 amino acids. The germline V and J ends were trimmed by 1 base and 2 bases, with 10 bases remaining between them. CDR1 is SGHTA, CDR2 FQGTGA, per germline. The CDR3 loop reads CASSLSGSLTDTQYF. In DNA form, the CDR3 reads TGTGCCAGCAGCTTAAGTGGGTCACTCACAGATACGCAGTATTTT.

The rearrangement uses TRBV27 and TRBJ2-7; 8 bases match TRBD2. Germline values: CDR1 MNHEY, CDR2 SMNVEV (reference sequence). The CDR3 has 15 amino acids. V dropped 2 bases and J dropped 2; count of bases not matched to a gene: 5. The CDR3 sequence is CASSLNSGTTYEQYF. For the CDR3, the DNA is TGTGCCAGCAGTTTAAATAGCGGGACAACCTACGAGCAGTACTTC.

J is TRBJ2-3 and V is TRBV27; TRBD2 aligns across 10 bases. Germline V CDR1 and CDR2: MNHEY, SMNVEV (reference sequence). V lost 6 bases, J lost 10 bases, and 19 bases stayed unmatched. This CDR3 comprises 17 residues. The CDR3 region is CASSHETGTSVKRSQYF. In DNA form, the CDR3 reads TGTGCCAGCAGCCATGAAACCGGGACTAGCGTTAAGAGGTCGCAGTATTTT.

The rearrangement uses TRBV7-9 and TRBJ2-7; 8 nucleotides align to TRBD1. V shed 8 bases, J shed 3 bases, and the junction held 6 bases outside the gene matches. The length of the CDR3 is 13 residues. CDR1 SEHNR and CDR2 FQNEAQ come from the germline V gene (reference sequence). CDR3 amino acids: CASDRQGSYEQYF. Written as DNA, the CDR3 is TGTGCCAGCGATAGACAGGGGAGCTACGAGCAGTACTTC.

This clone occurred once. CDR3 bases: TGTGCCAGCAGTGAAGCGCTTCGGATCGAGCAGTACTTC. It translates to CASSEALRIEQYF. The chain joins TRBV6-1 to TRBJ2-7; no reliable D call. The germline CDR1 and CDR2 sequences are MNHNS and SASEGT. The CDR3 has 13 residues. Trimming cost V 0 bases and J 6 bases, with 9 bases left between them.

The chain couples TRBV28 to TRBJ2-7, with D perhaps matching TRBD2 (6 bases). CDR1 MDHEN and CDR2 SYDVKM come from the germline V gene. The CDR3 length is 14 residues. Trimming left V 4 bases short and J 1 base short, with 11 bases between. The CDR3 nucleotides read TGTGCCAGCAGTTCGCCGGGACTTTCCTACGAGCAGTACTTC. Translated: CASSSPGLSYEQYF.